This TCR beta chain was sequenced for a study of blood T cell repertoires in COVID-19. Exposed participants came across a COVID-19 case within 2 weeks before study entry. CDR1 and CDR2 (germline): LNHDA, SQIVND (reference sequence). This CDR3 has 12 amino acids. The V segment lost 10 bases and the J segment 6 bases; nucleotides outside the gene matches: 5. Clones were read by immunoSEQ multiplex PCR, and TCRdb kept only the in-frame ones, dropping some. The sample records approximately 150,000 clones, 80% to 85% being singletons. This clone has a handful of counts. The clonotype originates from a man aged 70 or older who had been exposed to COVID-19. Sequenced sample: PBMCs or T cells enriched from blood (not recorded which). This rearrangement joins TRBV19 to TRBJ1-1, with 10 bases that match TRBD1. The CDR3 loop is CATRDRGSEAFF. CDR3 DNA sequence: TGTGCCACTCGGGACAGGGGCTCTGAAGCTTTCTTT.